This TCR beta chain was obtained from a study of human T cells and chemical hapten exposure (dated by TCRdb to the early 2020s). Study-wide context: For sensitization, 2% DPC in acetone was applied to an approximately 2 cm by approximately 2 cm area of upper inner arm skin. Throughout the study period of 20 to 30 weeks, patients also received therapeutic DPC doses to the scalp every week. Patch testing on the upper back used Finn chambers containing 0.01% DPC, with scoring done after 6 days according to International Contact Dermatitis Research Group standards. Alopecia areata with under or over 50% scalp involvement, alopecia totalis and alopecia universalis were represented in the patient cohort, which was mostly female. Libraries were pooled for sequencing, and per-sample TCR yields varied mainly because of small differences in library volumes within the pool. This study followed changes in the peripheral blood TCR repertoire in vivo during primary and secondary sensitization of alopecia patients to the hapten diphenylcyclopropenone (DPC). Patient blood was sampled pre-sensitization (week 0) and at 2, 6 and about 24 weeks after DPC sensitization. Blood for TCR sequencing was provided by twenty-nine alopecia patients at one to four time points (pre-sensitization, 2, 6 and 24 weeks).

Receptor libraries were prepared by RACE. The instrument given in TCRdb is NextSeq 500. During library preparation, unique molecular identifiers were attached to individual cDNA molecules so that TCRs could be counted quantitatively and reproducibly. Both TCR alpha and TCR beta chains were sequenced from each blood RNA sample. Per the authors' processing: Samples had a median of roughly 100,000 TCRs, with a range from roughly 23,224 to 750,000. V, J and CDR3 annotation of the TCR reads was performed with the Decombinator software suite. To make PS versus PT1 abundance plots, every sample was subsampled to the same number of TCRs (28,000). Expanded TCRs were defined as absent before sensitization and observed at least eight times at the 2-week time point. The raw public data were reprocessed by TCRdb itself: fastp quality trimming at Q25, MiXCR clonotype calling, in-frame beta chains only. Rows merge per CDR3 protein into single entries with the most common DNA and genes. The authors' filters were not applied to this entry. The sample has about 340,000 distinct CDR3 sequences on record, under 9% of them singletons. The ten largest clones capture approximately 8% of the sample.

Taken with the paper, the label for time point translates to: patch test 1, 2 weeks after DPC sensitization. Per the publication, the treatment or condition label means: therapeutic diphenylcyclopropenone sensitization with weekly scalp DPC. At each patch-test visit, blood was drawn before the patch test was applied. Patients were eligible if aged 18 to 70, diagnosed with alopecia and judged suitable for DPC therapy, and pregnant patients were excluded. Total RNA was extracted from unfractionated whole blood collected in Tempus Blood RNA tubes. The CDR3, from cysteine to phenylalanine, totals 15 residues. Only the CDR3 DNA is retained, 45 bases long and in frame from the first base. The germline ends are 15 bases apart after V is trimmed by 3 bases and J by 7 bases. This clonotype was seen a handful of times. Its antigen is unknown. No much larger clone is present one base from it, and per-base qualities are unavailable.

Points the paper makes about the study in general: DPC sensitization did not change the number of TCRs with a frequency above 1 in 1000, and there was no evidence of changes in global repertoire structure. Patch test score correlated positively with the number of PT1 expanded TCRs, reaching significance at thresholds 8, 16 and 32 but not at 4. Repeated subsampling changed both the strength of the expansion versus patch-test correlation and the threshold at which that correlation became significant. Compared with pre-sensitization or healthy control sets, expanded TCRs formed significantly more large CDR3 similarity clusters, which is consistent with antigen-driven responses. Alopecia, a presumed autoimmune disease, was present in all patients, so the immune response of the patients might differ from that of healthy individuals.

This TCR derives from a young woman with alopecia areata. Some clones in this sample may be carry-over from other donors' samples. The chain employs TRBV12-3 or TRBV12-4 and TRBJ1-4; no confident D gene assignment can be made. Sequenced material: whole blood, taken in connection with sensitization to the hapten diphenylcyclopropenone (DPC). The sequence in DNA is TGTGCCAGCAGTTTTTATCAGAGCTCGTTTGAAAAACTGTTTTTT. Its amino acids are CASSFYQSSFEKLFF.